A selection of T cell receptor beta chains follows, all from one sample in a study of blood T cells in healthy people across ages. One entry per CDR3 protein, called by TCRdb with MiXCR from the 5' RACE reads. Of 1.5 million to 2 million distinct CDR3 sequences listed, roughly 30% are singletons. Input material: blood. Receptors originate from a woman in her thirties in good health. CDR3s include the opening cysteine and the closing phenylalanine or tryptophan. Not every row has a clone size; where given, it reads once, few, many or a size class.

TRBJ2-3	TRBV29-1	13	few	CSVAGLATDAQYF
TRBJ1-6	TRBV14	13	few	CASSQQGYSPLHF
TRBJ2-3	TRBV6-1	13	NA	CASRAGAADTQYF
TRBJ2-7	TRBV11-2	15	many	CASSLPTSRQHEQYF
TRBJ1-1	TRBV15	15	few	CATSRDRVPNTEAFF
TRBJ2-1	TRBV9	15	many	CASSVSAGGRDEQFF
TRBJ1-5	TRBV24-1	13	NA	CATSETGGQPQHF
TRBJ2-5	TRBV4-1	15	NA	CASSQFGLARETQYF
TRBJ2-7	TRBV4-1	16	NA	CASSQGHGGAGQEQYF
TRBJ2-7	TRBV28	13	few	CASSLVSGAEQYF
TRBJ2-3	TRBV27	15	NA	CASSWRDRSTDTQYF